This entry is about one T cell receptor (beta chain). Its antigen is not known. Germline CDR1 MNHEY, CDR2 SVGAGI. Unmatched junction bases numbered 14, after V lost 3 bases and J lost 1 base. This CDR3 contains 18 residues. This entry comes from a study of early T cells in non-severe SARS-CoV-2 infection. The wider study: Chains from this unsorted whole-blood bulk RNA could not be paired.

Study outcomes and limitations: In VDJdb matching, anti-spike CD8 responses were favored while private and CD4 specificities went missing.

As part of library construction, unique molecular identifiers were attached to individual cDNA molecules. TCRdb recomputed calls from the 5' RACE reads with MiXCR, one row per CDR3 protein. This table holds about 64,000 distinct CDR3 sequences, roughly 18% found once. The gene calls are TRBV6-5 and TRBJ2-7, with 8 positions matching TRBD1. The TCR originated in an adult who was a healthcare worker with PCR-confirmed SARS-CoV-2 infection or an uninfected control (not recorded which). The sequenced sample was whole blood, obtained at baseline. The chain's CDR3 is CASSYGKPARDRSYEQYF. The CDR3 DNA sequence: TGTGCCAGCAGTTATGGGAAACCAGCACGGGACAGGTCCTACGAGCAGTACTTC.